Below are 7 T cell receptor beta chains sequenced from a single sample in a study of human T cells and chemical hapten exposure. Time point: patch test 1, 2 weeks after DPC sensitization. Treatment in this sample: therapeutic diphenylcyclopropenone sensitization with weekly scalp DPC. TCRdb used MiXCR to reprocess the RACE reads, holding one entry per CDR3 protein. Among approximately 100,000 distinct CDR3 sequences listed, 11% were seen once. This material consisted of whole blood, taken in connection with sensitization to the hapten diphenylcyclopropenone (DPC). The receptor source for this set is a woman aged 40 to 55 with alopecia areata. Some clones in this sample may be carry-over from other donors' samples.

This clonotype was found a few times. V usage is TRBV29-1 and J usage is TRBJ2-5; TRBD2 agrees at 8 bases. V shed 4 bases and J 4 bases; nucleotides not matched to a gene: 2. CDR3 length: 12 residues. Germline values: CDR1 SQVTM, CDR2 ANQGSEA. CDR3 region: CSVGLAGETQYF. Written as DNA, the CDR3 is TGCAGCGTTGGCCTAGCGGGAGAGACCCAGTACTTC.

Only a few counts were recorded for this clonotype. CDR3 DNA sequence: TGTGCCAGCAGCTTAGGACCGGACAGGGGGAACGAGCAGTACTTC. Translating gives CASSLGPDRGNEQYF. The V and J genes are TRBV11-2 and TRBJ2-7; TRBD1 matches 10 bases. Looked up from germline, CDR1 is SGHAT and CDR2 is FQNNGV. V lost 1 base, J lost 5 bases, and 5 bases stayed unmatched. The CDR3 runs 15 residues.

The V and J genes are TRBV5-6 and TRBJ2-7; 9 bases match TRBD1. This CDR3 is built from 14 residues. CDR1 and CDR2 (germline): SGHDT, YYEEEE. The V segment lost 3 bases and the J segment 4 bases; nucleotides outside the gene matches: 5. The DNA for the CDR3 is TGTGCCAGCAGCTCCGGGACAGGGATATACGAGCAGTACTTC. Its protein is CASSSGTGIYEQYF. Full variable domain (missing parts from reference TRBV5-6 and TRBJ2-7): DAGVTQSPTHLIKTRGQQVTLRCSPKSGHDTVSWYQQALGQGPQFIFQYYEEEERQRGNFPDRFSGHQFPNYSSELNVNALLLGDSALYLCASSSGTGIYEQYFGPGTRLTVT.

This clonotype has ten or more counts. V usage is TRBV6-5 and J usage is TRBJ1-1, with D possibly matching TRBD1 (5 bases). The CDR3 length is 11 residues. The germline V gene encodes CDR1 MNHEY and CDR2 SVGAGI. V was clipped by 7 bases and J by 5 bases, with 8 bases between them. CDR3: CASTQGTEAFF. CDR3 DNA sequence: TGTGCCAGCACCCAGGGTACTGAAGCTTTCTTT.

This clonotype was seen only a few times. The chain recombines TRBV7-3 with TRBJ1-1; 7 bases agree with TRBD1. CDR3 length: 14 residues. Germline values: CDR1 SGHTA, CDR2 FQGTGA. V lost 5 bases, J lost 5 bases, and 8 bases stayed unmatched. In nucleotides, the CDR3 is TGTGCCAGCAGCATCTCAGGGGGTCAAACTGAAGCTTTCTTT. As protein: CASSISGGQTEAFF.

This clonotype was seen only a few times. The chain is built from TRBV27 and TRBJ2-5; no reliable D call. The CDR3 loop spans 13 amino acids. The V gene's germline CDR1 is MNHEY and CDR2 SMNVEV (reference sequence). V lost 3 bases to trimming and J lost 5 bases, with 10 bases between them. The CDR3 DNA reads as TGTGCCAGCAGTTTCGGTCGGATGGAGACCCAGTACTTC. Its translation: CASSFGRMETQYF.

This clonotype was observed many times. V and J are TRBV27 and TRBJ2-6; perhaps TRBD2 as D (5 bases). With 3 bases removed from V and 10 bases from J, the gap between germline ends came to 13 bases. The CDR3 covers 14 residues. Looked up from germline, CDR1 is MNHEY and CDR2 is SMNVEV (reference sequence). CDR3 in DNA: TGTGCCAGCAGTTTTGGGGTAGGAGGAAACGTCCTGACTTTC. Protein sequence: CASSFGVGGNVLTF.